This TCR beta chain was documented in a study of blood T cell repertoires in COVID-19. Study summary: PBMCs, B-cell-depleted T cells, or T cells were the source of the cDNA or gDNA that made up the material.

Cohort allocation depended upon clinical history that participants reported. TCRdb keeps only in-frame clones here, not all; method: immunoSEQ multiplex PCR. The table shows some 150,000 clones, with roughly 83% occurring only once. CDR3 length: 16 residues. The germline V gene encodes CDR1 SGHRS and CDR2 YFSETQ. Losses at the gene ends were 4 bases for V and 8 bases for J; bases not matched to a gene: 13. Sequencing was carried out using PBMCs or T cells enriched from blood (not recorded which). The TCR comes from a woman aged 50 to 60 who had recovered from COVID-19. The chain combines TRBV5-1 with TRBJ2-1; TRBD1 aligns across 9 bases. The CDR3 region is CASSRDREIAQDEQFF. The CDR3 DNA reads TGCGCCAGCAGCCGGGACAGGGAAATAGCACAGGATGAGCAGTTCTTC.